The 23 T cell receptor beta chains reported below all come from one sample, sequenced in a study of T cell responses to AZD1222 COVID-19 vaccine. The data were produced by immunoSEQ multiplex PCR, yet TCRdb's version contains in-frame clones alone and is incomplete. The table shows 150,000 to 180,000 clones, with about 88% occurring only once. This specimen consisted of peripheral blood, obtained on day 0 of AZD1222 vaccination. These receptors were taken from an adult in good health.

This chain connects TRBV10-3 to TRBJ2-7; D perhaps matches TRBD1 (5 bases). Trimming took 6 bases from V and 6 from J, leaving 15 bases between them. Looked up from germline, CDR1 is ENHRY and CDR2 is SYGVKD. The CDR3 loop spans 13 amino acids. The CDR3 region has the DNA TGTGCCATCAGCCTGCCCCCAGGGTCCGAGCAGTACTTC. Translating it yields CAISLPPGSEQYF.

V and J are TRBV3-1 (or the pseudogene TRBV3-2) and TRBJ1-2; no definite D call. The germline CDR1 and CDR2 sequences are LGHDT and YNNKEL (reference sequence). Trimming removed 0 bases from V and 4 bases from J, with 9 bases in between. The CDR3 length is 14 residues. The CDR3 here is CASSQDLTVYGYTF. The CDR3 coding sequence is TGTGCCAGCAGCCAAGATTTGACCGTCTATGGCTACACCTTC.

The table lists this clone with a count of one. This chain uses TRBV5-1 with TRBJ1-4; no clear D. V lost 0 bases and J lost 8, with 14 bases in between. The length of the CDR3 is 15 residues. CDR1 is SGHRS, CDR2 YFSETQ, per germline. The CDR3 here is CASSLERVLGEKLFF. Written as DNA, the CDR3 is TGCGCCAGCAGCTTGGAACGAGTCCTTGGCGAAAAACTGTTTTTT.

This chain uses TRBV19 with TRBJ2-7; 7 positions match TRBD1. V was pared by 5 bases and J by 3 bases, with 7 bases of the junction left unmatched. Germline values: CDR1 LNHDA, CDR2 SQIVND (reference sequence). The CDR3 totals 14 residues. This CDR3 reads CASSPGQVNYEQYF. Here the CDR3 DNA reads TGTGCCAGTAGTCCCGGACAGGTAAACTACGAGCAGTACTTC.

CDR3 nucleotide sequence: TGTGCCAGCTCACCACCATCGGAGACCCAGTACTTC. Its protein product is CASSPPSETQYF. This chain links TRBV18 with TRBJ2-5; D uncertain. Trimming removed 0 bases at V and 5 bases at J, with 4 bases between. Germline CDR1 is KGHSH and CDR2 is LQKENI. The CDR3 has 12 residues.

The J gene is TRBJ2-4, the V gene TRBV7-9, with unresolved D. This CDR3 spans 15 amino acids. Germline V gene sequence: CDR1 SEHNR, CDR2 FQNEAQ (reference sequence). Trimming removed 5 bases at V and 1 base at J, with 12 bases between. The CDR3 loop is CASSQSFSAKNIQYF. Written as DNA, the CDR3 is TGTGCCAGCAGCCAATCGTTCTCCGCCAAAAACATTCAGTACTTC.

The J gene is TRBJ2-7, the V gene TRBV7-2; TRBD1 agrees at 8 bases. After removal of 7 bases from V and 1 base from J, the junction contained 6 bases not matched to a gene. The CDR3 runs to 14 residues. Germline V gives CDR1 SGHTA, CDR2 FQGNSA. In DNA form, the CDR3 reads TGTGCCAGCAACCAGGGGGCCTCTTCCTACGAGCAGTACTTC. It is translated as CASNQGASSYEQYF.

The count of this clone is one. The gene calls are TRBV7-9 and TRBJ2-7, with 7 bases fitting TRBD2. The V gene's germline CDR1 is SEHNR and CDR2 FQNEAQ (reference sequence). This CDR3 contains 15 residues. The trim removed 1 base at V and 3 bases at J, leaving 6 bases unmatched. CDR3 DNA: TGTGCCAGCAGCTTAGTCGGGGGGAAAGTCTACGAGCAGTACTTC. It is translated as CASSLVGGKVYEQYF.

The V gene is TRBV11-2, the J gene TRBJ1-6, with D possibly matching TRBD1 (5 bases). This CDR3 comprises 13 residues. Deletions cut 4 bases from V and 9 bases from J, with 10 bases between. CDR1 is SGHAT, CDR2 FQNNGV, per germline. The DNA for the CDR3 is TGTGCCAGCAGCTCCGCGGGGACTTCACCCCTCCACTTT. Translating it yields CASSSAGTSPLHF.

The CDR3 bases are TGTGCCAGCTCACCACGAGAACAGGAGCAGTTCTTC. Translating it yields CASSPREQEQFF. V and J are TRBV18 and TRBJ2-1; D call uncertain. The CDR3 extends over 12 amino acids. Germline values: CDR1 KGHSH, CDR2 LQKENI. V gave up 1 base and J gave up 10 bases, with 8 bases separating them.

This sequence joins TRBV5-5 and TRBJ2-5; tentative D call: TRBD1 (5 bases). This CDR3 contains 13 residues. Trimming took off 5 bases at V and 2 bases at J, with 10 bases between the two ends. Germline V gene lookup returns CDR1 SGHKS and CDR2 YYEKEE (reference sequence). The CDR3 protein is CASRFRVQETQYF. The CDR3, as DNA: TGTGCCAGCAGGTTCAGGGTGCAAGAGACCCAGTACTTC.

The chain couples TRBV3-1 (or the pseudogene TRBV3-2) to TRBJ1-5; D uncertain. The CDR3 length is 17 residues. The germline V gene encodes CDR1 LGHDT and CDR2 YNNKEL (reference sequence). The V end was cut by 4 bases, the J end by 1 base, with 17 bases between. CDR3 in DNA: TGTGCCAGCAGCCCAAAAGGTGTATTCGGAAGCAATCAGCCCCAGCATTTT. It codes for CASSPKGVFGSNQPQHF.

The chain combines TRBV24-1 with TRBJ1-2; weak D call: TRBD1 (6 bases). Trimming left V 4 bases short and J 8 bases short, with 19 bases between. Germline CDR1 reads KGHDR; CDR2 reads SFDVKD. This CDR3 has 15 residues. CDR3 amino acids: CATSDRVGQTSGYTF. The CDR3 DNA sequence: TGTGCCACCAGTGACCGAGTAGGACAGACCTCGGGCTACACCTTC.

The rearrangement links TRBV6-5 to TRBJ2-1; weak D call: TRBD1 (5 bases). Trimming removed 5 bases at V and 9 bases at J, with 8 bases between. Germline V gives CDR1 MNHEY, CDR2 SVGAGI. The CDR3 is made up of 11 amino acids. DNA of the CDR3: TGTGCCAGCAGTCAGGGTTCTGAGCAGTTCTTC. Residues: CASSQGSEQFF.

The chain links TRBV7-2 to TRBJ1-2, with a possible D match to TRBD1 (6 bases). The CDR3 totals 14 residues. Germline V gives CDR1 SGHTA, CDR2 FQGNSA. Trimming removed 4 bases at V and 6 bases at J, with 15 bases between. CDR3 region: CASSSPRGGHGYTF. CDR3 DNA sequence: TGTGCCAGCAGCTCTCCGCGAGGGGGGCATGGCTACACCTTC.

This clone was seen just once. The genes are TRBV4-1 and TRBJ1-5; the D gene is possibly TRBD1 (6 bases). Trimming shortened V by 0 bases and J by 7 bases, and 22 bases separated the two germline ends. CDR1 and CDR2 (germline): MGHRA, YSYEKL. The CDR3 is 18 amino acids. CDR3 nucleotide sequence: TGCGCCAGCAGCCAAGATTCAGGCGCCTCAACAGGGTACCAGCCCCAGCATTTT. Protein sequence: CASSQDSGASTGYQPQHF.

The gene calls are TRBV5-1 and TRBJ1-3; D is possibly TRBD1 (6 bases). Trimming shortened V by 4 bases and J by 1 base, and 18 bases separated the two germline ends. The CDR3 spans 17 residues. CDR1 and CDR2 from the germline V gene are SGHRS and YFSETQ. The CDR3 sequence: CASSGGGQGSSGNTIYF. The CDR3 bases are TGCGCCAGCAGCGGCGGGGGGCAGGGCAGTTCTGGAAACACCATATATTTT.

The chain couples TRBV5-5 to TRBJ1-2; D is possibly TRBD1 (6 bases). This CDR3 region has 12 residues. V was cut by 3 bases and J by 6 bases, with 9 bases left in between. CDR1 SGHKS and CDR2 YYEKEE come from the germline V gene (reference sequence). CDR3 bases: TGTGCCAGCAGCTGGCAGGGGAATGGCTACACCTTC. It codes for CASSWQGNGYTF.

The J gene is TRBJ1-3, the V gene TRBV7-2; D perhaps matches TRBD1 (5 bases). Germline V lookup: CDR1 SGHTA, CDR2 FQGNSA. V lost 5 bases and J lost 0, with 8 bases in between. The CDR3 spans 14 residues. DNA of the CDR3: TGTGCCAGCAGCGGGGCCGACTCTGGAAACACCATATATTTT. It is translated as CASSGADSGNTIYF. The variable domain in full, with the rest retrieved from reference TRBV7-2 and TRBJ1-3, is GAGVSQSPSNKVTEKGKDVELRCDPISGHTALYWYRQSLGQGLEFLIYFQGNSAPDKSGLPSDRFSAERTGGSVSTLTIQRTQQEDSAVYLCASSGADSGNTIYFGEGSWLTVV.

The rearrangement links TRBV7-3 to TRBJ1-1; a possible D gene is TRBD1 (5 bases). V lost 5 bases and J lost 1, with 11 bases in between. This CDR3 has 14 residues. The germline V gene encodes CDR1 SGHTA and CDR2 FQGTGA. The CDR3 sequence: CASSTGRENTEAFF. Written as DNA, the CDR3 is TGTGCCAGCAGCACGGGACGGGAGAACACTGAAGCTTTCTTT. The full variable domain, in which reference TRBV7-3 and TRBJ1-1 provide the parts outside the CDR3, is GAGVSQTPSNKVTEKGKYVELRCDPISGHTALYWYRQSLGQGPEFLIYFQGTGAADDSGLPNDRFFAVRPEGSVSTLKIQRTERGDSAVYLCASSTGRENTEAFFGQGTRLTVV.

The rearrangement links TRBV11-1 to TRBJ2-1, with TRBD2 matching 9 bases. Germline CDR1 reads SGHAT; CDR2 reads FQDESV (reference sequence). CDR3 size: 15 residues. With 1 base clipped from V and 9 bases from J, the junction kept 7 bases outside the gene matches. The CDR3 is CASSLEGLAGSEQFF. CDR3 nucleotides: TGTGCCAGCAGCTTAGAGGGACTAGCTGGAAGTGAGCAGTTCTTC.

This clone was observed once. The chain links TRBV5-6 to TRBJ1-1, with D unclear. This CDR3 contains 13 residues. V shed 0 bases and J shed 5 bases, with 8 bases lying between them. Germline V lookup: CDR1 SGHDT, CDR2 YYEEEE. DNA of the CDR3: TGTGCCAGCAGCTTGGACTCGGTAACTGAAGCTTTCTTT. Protein product: CASSLDSVTEAFF.

The rearrangement joins TRBV11-1 to TRBJ2-7; D is possibly TRBD1 (6 bases). Trimming took off 5 bases at V and 6 bases at J, with 17 bases between the two ends. The CDR3 runs 14 residues. From germline, CDR1 is SGHAT and CDR2 FQDESV (reference sequence). CDR3 sequence (DNA): TGTGCCAGCAGCCTAGGGGGTTGGAGCGCCGAGCAGTACTTC. It codes for CASSLGGWSAEQYF.